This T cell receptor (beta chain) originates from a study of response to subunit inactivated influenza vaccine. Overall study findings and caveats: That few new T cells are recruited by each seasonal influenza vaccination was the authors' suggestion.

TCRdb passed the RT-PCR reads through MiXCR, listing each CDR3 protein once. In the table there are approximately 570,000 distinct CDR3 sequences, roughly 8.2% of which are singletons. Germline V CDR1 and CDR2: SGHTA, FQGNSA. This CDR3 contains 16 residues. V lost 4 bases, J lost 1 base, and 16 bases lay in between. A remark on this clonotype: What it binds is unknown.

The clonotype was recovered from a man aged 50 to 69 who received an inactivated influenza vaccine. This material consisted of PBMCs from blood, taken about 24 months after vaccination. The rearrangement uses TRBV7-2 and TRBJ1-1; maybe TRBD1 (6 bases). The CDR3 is CASSSFDRRRNTEAFF. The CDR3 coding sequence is TGTGCCAGCAGCTCATTTGACAGGAGAAGGAACACTGAAGCTTTCTTT.